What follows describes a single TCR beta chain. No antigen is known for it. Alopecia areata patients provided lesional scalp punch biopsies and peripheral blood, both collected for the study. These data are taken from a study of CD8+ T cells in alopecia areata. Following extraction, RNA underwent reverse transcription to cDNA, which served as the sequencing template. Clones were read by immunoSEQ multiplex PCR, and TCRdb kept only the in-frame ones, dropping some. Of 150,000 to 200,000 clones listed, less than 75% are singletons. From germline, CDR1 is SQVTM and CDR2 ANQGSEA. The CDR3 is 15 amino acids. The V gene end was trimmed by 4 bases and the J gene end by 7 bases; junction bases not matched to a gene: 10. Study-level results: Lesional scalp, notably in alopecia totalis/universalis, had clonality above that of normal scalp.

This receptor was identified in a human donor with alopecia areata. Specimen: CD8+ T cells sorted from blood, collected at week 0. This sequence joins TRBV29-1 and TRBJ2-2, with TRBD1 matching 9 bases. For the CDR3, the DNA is TGCAGCGTTGTCCGATCACAGGGGGCAGGCGGGGAGCTGTTTTTT. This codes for CSVVRSQGAGGELFF.